The 10 T cell receptor beta chains presented below share a single source sample, sequenced in a study of blood T cell repertoires in COVID-19. Sequenced by immunoSEQ multiplex PCR; TCRdb stores in-frame clones only, minus some. The table records 250,000 or so clones, around 84% of them present only once. The material sequenced was peripheral blood. The receptors stem from a woman between 65 and 79 years old with active or convalescent COVID-19.

The chain links TRBV13 to TRBJ2-7; D perhaps matches TRBD1 (6 bases). CDR1 and CDR2 from the germline V gene are PRHDT and FYEKMQ (reference sequence). V lost 5 bases and J lost 0, with 14 bases in between. There are 15 residues in the CDR3. Here the CDR3 DNA reads TGTGCCAGCAGCAAACAGGGCTTCAGCTCCTACGAGCAGTACTTC. It yields the protein CASSKQGFSSYEQYF.

The J gene is TRBJ1-4, the V gene TRBV5-1; D remains unclear. The CDR3 sequence is 16 residues long. The germline V gene has CDR1 SGHRS and CDR2 YFSETQ. V lost 0 bases, J lost 8 bases, and 17 bases lay in between. CDR3 in DNA: TGCGCCAGCAGCTTGGCCCGGAGGTTGGGTACGGAAAAACTGTTTTTT. Residues: CASSLARRLGTEKLFF.

V gene TRBV19 combines with J gene TRBJ1-1; TRBD1 agrees at 7 bases. V shed 1 base and J 6 bases; nucleotides not matched to a gene: 5. CDR1 and CDR2 (germline): LNHDA, SQIVND (reference sequence). The CDR3 totals 14 residues. CDR3 nucleotides: TGTGCCAGTAGTATAGGACAGGGATTATCTGAAGCTTTCTTT. Amino acids: CASSIGQGLSEAFF.

The V call is TRBV12-3 or TRBV12-4, the J call TRBJ1-1, with D unresolved. V shed 6 bases and J shed 7 bases, with 9 bases lying between them. The CDR3 sequence is 11 residues long. In DNA form, the CDR3 reads TGTGCCAGCAGCCGACGGAGTGAAGCTTTCTTT. Protein: CASSRRSEAFF.

The J gene is TRBJ1-2, the V gene TRBV18; D is unresolved. The CDR3 consists of 15 residues. V lost 2 bases to trimming and J lost 4 bases, with 14 bases between them. Germline V gives CDR1 KGHSH, CDR2 LQKENI. The CDR3 region has the DNA TGTGCCAGCTCACCAGAGACGAGTAACAGCTATGGCTACACCTTC. It codes for CASSPETSNSYGYTF.

The genes are TRBV30 and TRBJ2-1; D may be TRBD1 (6 bases). V dropped 0 bases and J dropped 3 bases, with 9 bases sitting between them. Germline V gene data show CDR1 as GTSNPN and CDR2 as SVGIG (reference sequence). This CDR3 comprises 14 residues. The chain's CDR3 is CAWSVRDNYNEQFF. Here the CDR3 DNA reads TGTGCCTGGAGTGTACGGGACAACTACAATGAGCAGTTCTTC.

V usage is TRBV4-2 and J usage is TRBJ1-5, with D possibly matching TRBD1 (6 bases). CDR1 and CDR2 from the germline V gene are LGHNA and YNFKEQ. Trimming took 0 bases from V and 1 from J, leaving 10 bases between them. The CDR3 has 16 residues. This chain's CDR3 is CASSQDATGSNQPQHF. In DNA form, the CDR3 reads TGTGCCAGCAGCCAAGACGCTACAGGGAGCAATCAGCCCCAGCATTTT.

The CDR3 DNA reads TGTGCCAGCAGCTTAACTAGCGGCTACAATGAGCAGTTCTTC. Its translation is CASSLTSGYNEQFF. This sequence joins TRBV7-9 and TRBJ2-1; TRBD2 aligns across 8 bases. The trim removed 2 bases at V and 3 bases at J, leaving 0 bases unmatched. CDR3 size: 14 residues. Germline loops: CDR1 SEHNR, CDR2 FQNEAQ (reference sequence).

The V call is TRBV12-5, the J call TRBJ2-2, with 7 bases identical to TRBD1. This CDR3 contains 15 residues. Trimming cost V 6 bases and J 2 bases; bases outside gene matches: 6. Germline CDR1 LGHNT, CDR2 FRNRAP. The CDR3 nucleotides are TGTGCTAGTGGATTGAACAGGGGCAACACCGGGGAGCTGTTTTTT. Amino acids: CASGLNRGNTGELFF.

The CDR3 DNA reads as TGTGCCAGCAGCCAGTTGCTAGCGGGGCACGAGCAGTACTTC. Protein sequence: CASSQLLAGHEQYF. V gene TRBV14 combines with J gene TRBJ2-7; 9 bases align to TRBD2. V shed 3 bases, J shed 5 bases, and the junction held 5 bases outside the gene matches. This CDR3 is built from 14 residues. Germline lookup yields CDR1 SGHDN and CDR2 FVKESK.